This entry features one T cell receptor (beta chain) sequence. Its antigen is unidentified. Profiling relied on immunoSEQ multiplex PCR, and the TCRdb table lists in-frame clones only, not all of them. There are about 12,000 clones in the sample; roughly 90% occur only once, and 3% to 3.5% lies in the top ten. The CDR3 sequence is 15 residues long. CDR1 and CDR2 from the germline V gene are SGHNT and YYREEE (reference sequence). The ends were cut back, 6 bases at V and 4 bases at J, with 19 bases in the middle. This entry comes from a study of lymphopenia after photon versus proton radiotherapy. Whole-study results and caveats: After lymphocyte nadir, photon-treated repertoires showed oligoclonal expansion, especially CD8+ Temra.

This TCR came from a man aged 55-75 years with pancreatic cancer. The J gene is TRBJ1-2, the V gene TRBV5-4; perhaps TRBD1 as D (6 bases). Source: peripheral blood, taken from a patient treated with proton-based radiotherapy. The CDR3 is CASNPSGGAIYGYTF. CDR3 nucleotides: TGTGCCAGCAACCCTTCCGGGGGGGCGATCTATGGCTACACCTTC.